A selection of T cell receptor beta chains follows, all from one sample in a study of T cell repertoires in cytomegalovirus infection. TCRdb re-called the reads through MiXCR, storing one row per CDR3 protein. Of some 440,000 distinct CDR3 sequences in the sample, roughly 30% were seen once. The sequenced sample consisted of PBMCs. Receptor source: a human donor in good health (CMV status not recorded). Some clones in this sample may be carry-over from other donors' samples. CDR3s include the opening cysteine and the closing phenylalanine or tryptophan. Each record gives: D gene, J gene, V gene, clone size, CDR3 DNA, CDR3 protein. D genes are given only for firm matches. Some rows have no size entry. The others give once, few or many, or a class for an expanded clone.

d_call: .; j_call: TRBJ2-1; v_call: TRBV11-1; clone_size: .; cdr3_nt: TGTGCCAGCAGCTTAGTGGCAAAGCGGTCCTACAATGAGCAGTTCTTC; cdr3_aa: CASSLVAKRSYNEQFF
d_call: .; j_call: TRBJ1-6; v_call: TRBV7-8; clone_size: .; cdr3_nt: TGTGCCAGCAGCTCGTGGTCACCCCACCACTTT; cdr3_aa: CASSSWSPHHF
d_call: .; j_call: TRBJ1-2; v_call: TRBV12-3/TRBV12-4; clone_size: .; cdr3_nt: TGTGCCAGCAGACTGACAGGCTTCTATGGCTACACCTTC; cdr3_aa: CASRLTGFYGYTF
d_call: TRBD1; j_call: TRBJ2-3; v_call: TRBV2; clone_size: few; cdr3_nt: TGTGCCAGCAGCGGAAGAGACAGGGTTGACACAGATACGCAGTATTTT; cdr3_aa: CASSGRDRVDTDTQYF
d_call: .; j_call: TRBJ2-5; v_call: TRBV6-6; clone_size: .; cdr3_nt: TGTGCCAGCAGTTCACACCCGGCTGGAGAGACCCAGTACTTC; cdr3_aa: CASSSHPAGETQYF
d_call: .; j_call: TRBJ2-6; v_call: TRBV6-1; clone_size: .; cdr3_nt: TGTGCCAGCAGTCTCCATCCGGGACAAGCCTCTGGGGCCAACGTCCTGACTTTC; cdr3_aa: CASSLHPGQASGANVLTF
d_call: .; j_call: TRBJ1-5; v_call: TRBV5-1; clone_size: .; cdr3_nt: TGCGCCAGCAGCTTGGCGCCCAGGGGTAACAATCAGCCCCAGCATTTT; cdr3_aa: CASSLAPRGNNQPQHF
d_call: .; j_call: TRBJ1-2; v_call: TRBV12-3/TRBV12-4; clone_size: .; cdr3_nt: TGTGCCAGCAGTTTGCAGTTCAGCTATGGCTACACCTTC; cdr3_aa: CASSLQFSYGYTF
d_call: .; j_call: TRBJ2-1; v_call: TRBV6-2/TRBV6-3; clone_size: many; cdr3_nt: TGTGCCAGCAGTCCCCGGGACCCTACATACAATGAGCAGTTCTTC; cdr3_aa: CASSPRDPTYNEQFF
d_call: .; j_call: TRBJ1-2; v_call: TRBV6-1; clone_size: many; cdr3_nt: TGTGCCAGCAGTGCGGGACACAGGAACTATGGCTACACCTTC; cdr3_aa: CASSAGHRNYGYTF
d_call: .; j_call: TRBJ2-7; v_call: TRBV7-6; clone_size: many; cdr3_nt: TGTGCCAGCAGCTTAGCGCAGTCAGGATCCGACGAGCAGTACTTC; cdr3_aa: CASSLAQSGSDEQYF
d_call: TRBD1; j_call: TRBJ2-3; v_call: TRBV11-2; clone_size: .; cdr3_nt: TGTGCCATCAGCCAGATCGGGGGACAGGGTAACACAGATACGCAGTATTTT; cdr3_aa: CAISQIGGQGNTDTQYF
d_call: .; j_call: TRBJ1-4; v_call: TRBV7-8; clone_size: .; cdr3_nt: TGTGCTAGCAGTTTTCTTCCGGGCGAGGATCAGGCAACTAATGAAAAAGTGTTTTTT; cdr3_aa: CASSFLPGEDQATNEKVFF
d_call: TRBD2; j_call: TRBJ2-3; v_call: TRBV19; clone_size: .; cdr3_nt: TGTGCCAGTAGTAGGGGGGGGATCACAGATACGCAGTATTTT; cdr3_aa: CASSRGGITDTQYF
d_call: TRBD2; j_call: TRBJ2-2; v_call: TRBV2; clone_size: .; cdr3_nt: TGTGCCAGCAGTTGGACTAGCGGAGGGGTACACGGGGAGCTGTTTTTT; cdr3_aa: CASSWTSGGVHGELFF
d_call: .; j_call: TRBJ1-2; v_call: TRBV23-1; clone_size: few; cdr3_nt: TGCGCCAGCAGTCAATTTCGGTCTGGGTCAGCTAACTATGGCTACACCTTC; cdr3_aa: CASSQFRSGSANYGYTF
d_call: TRBD1; j_call: TRBJ2-2; v_call: TRBV2; clone_size: .; cdr3_nt: TGTGCCACTAGGACAGGGCGGAACACCGGGGAGCTGTTTTTT; cdr3_aa: CATRTGRNTGELFF
d_call: TRBD2; j_call: TRBJ2-5; v_call: TRBV25-1; clone_size: .; cdr3_nt: TGTGCCAGCAGTGCCGGGACTAGCGGGGGATGGGGAGAGACCCAGGACTTC; cdr3_aa: CASSAGTSGGWGETQDF
d_call: .; j_call: TRBJ2-7; v_call: TRBV7-9; clone_size: few; cdr3_nt: TGTGCCAGCAGCTTAGGGGGGAGGGAGGACAGGGTAACCTACGAGCAGTACTTC; cdr3_aa: CASSLGGREDRVTYEQYF
d_call: .; j_call: TRBJ1-1; v_call: TRBV7-6; clone_size: many; cdr3_nt: TGTGCCAGCAGCGAGGCGATCCCTGAAGCTTTCTTT; cdr3_aa: CASSEAIPEAFF
d_call: TRBD1; j_call: TRBJ1-2; v_call: TRBV25-1; clone_size: .; cdr3_nt: TGTGCCAGCAGGGAGGGGGCGAGTGGCTACACCTTC; cdr3_aa: CASREGASGYTF
d_call: .; j_call: TRBJ1-1; v_call: TRBV20-1; clone_size: many; cdr3_nt: TGCAGTGCGACGGGACCGAACACTGAAGCTTTCTTT; cdr3_aa: CSATGPNTEAFF
d_call: .; j_call: TRBJ1-1; v_call: TRBV20-1; clone_size: .; cdr3_nt: TGCAGTGCTAGACCCTTCGGGACTGAAGCTTTCTTT; cdr3_aa: CSARPFGTEAFF
d_call: .; j_call: TRBJ1-5; v_call: TRBV6-1; clone_size: many; cdr3_nt: TGTGCCAGCAGTCAGGGTCAGCCCCAGCATTTT; cdr3_aa: CASSQGQPQHF
d_call: .; j_call: TRBJ1-1; v_call: TRBV14; clone_size: .; cdr3_nt: TGTGCCAGCAGCCTAGCCTTGCAACCGAACACTGAAGCTTTCTTT; cdr3_aa: CASSLALQPNTEAFF
d_call: .; j_call: TRBJ2-7; v_call: TRBV14; clone_size: .; cdr3_nt: TGTGCCAGCAGCCCCCTAGAACGAGGCTACGAGCAGTACTTC; cdr3_aa: CASSPLERGYEQYF
d_call: TRBD1; j_call: TRBJ1-3; v_call: TRBV10-2; clone_size: .; cdr3_nt: TGCGCCAGCAGTTGGGACAGGGACTCTGGAAACACCATATATTTT; cdr3_aa: CASSWDRDSGNTIYF
d_call: TRBD2; j_call: TRBJ2-7; v_call: TRBV12-3/TRBV12-4; clone_size: .; cdr3_nt: TGTGCCAGCAGTTTACCTAGCGGAGACGAGCAGTACTTC; cdr3_aa: CASSLPSGDEQYF
d_call: .; j_call: TRBJ1-4; v_call: TRBV6-5; clone_size: .; cdr3_nt: TGTGCCAGCAGTCGGGACACGTATGAAAAACTGTTTTTT; cdr3_aa: CASSRDTYEKLFF
d_call: .; j_call: TRBJ1-2; v_call: TRBV27; clone_size: few; cdr3_nt: TGTGCCAGGATAGCTAACTATGGCTACACCTTC; cdr3_aa: CARIANYGYTF
d_call: .; j_call: TRBJ1-1; v_call: TRBV11-1; clone_size: .; cdr3_nt: TGTGCCAGCAGCCCTACGCCGGGGGTGAACACTGAAGTTTTCTTT; cdr3_aa: CASSPTPGVNTEVFF
d_call: .; j_call: TRBJ2-5; v_call: TRBV4-1; clone_size: few; cdr3_nt: TGCGCCAGCAGCCAAGATGATCCAGGACTTCAAGAGACCCAGTACTTC; cdr3_aa: CASSQDDPGLQETQYF
d_call: TRBD2; j_call: TRBJ2-5; v_call: TRBV20-1; clone_size: .; cdr3_nt: TGCAGTGCTACCCGGACTAGCGGGGAAGAGACCCAGTACTTC; cdr3_aa: CSATRTSGEETQYF
d_call: TRBD1; j_call: TRBJ1-4; v_call: TRBV25-1; clone_size: many; cdr3_nt: TGTGCCAGCAGTGCGCCGGGACAGGCCGGAAAACTGTTTTTT; cdr3_aa: CASSAPGQAGKLFF
d_call: TRBD2; j_call: TRBJ2-3; v_call: TRBV7-2; clone_size: .; cdr3_nt: TGTGCCAGCAGCTTCCGACTAGCGGGGGTTAGCACAGATACGCAGTATTTT; cdr3_aa: CASSFRLAGVSTDTQYF